Shown below are 8 T cell receptor beta chains from a single sample sequenced in a study of blood T cell repertoires in COVID-19. Clones were read by immunoSEQ multiplex PCR, and TCRdb kept only the in-frame ones, dropping some. This sample has a few hundred thousand clones; more than 85% occur once, and the top ten carry 3.6%. Sequences were obtained from peripheral blood. These receptor sequences come from a man aged 18 to 35 with active or convalescent COVID-19.

This chain uses TRBV6-5 with TRBJ2-5, with 9 bases fitting TRBD1. V lost 5 bases, J lost 5 bases, and 9 bases stayed unmatched. CDR3 length: 15 residues. Germline CDR1 is MNHEY and CDR2 is SVGAGI. The CDR3 region is CASSPRTGARETQYF. The CDR3 DNA reads as TGTGCCAGCAGTCCAAGGACAGGGGCGCGGGAGACCCAGTACTTC.

This rearrangement joins TRBV27 to TRBJ2-7; D is uncertain. Germline V gene data show CDR1 as MNHEY and CDR2 as SMNVEV (reference sequence). The CDR3 is 13 residues long. V lost 6 bases and J lost 0, with 9 bases in between. DNA of the CDR3: TGTGCCAGCAGGGGCCCGAACTCCTACGAGCAGTACTTC. Translated: CASRGPNSYEQYF.

This sequence joins TRBV7-2 and TRBJ1-1, with D possibly being TRBD1 (5 bases). Germline V gene lookup returns CDR1 SGHTA and CDR2 FQGNSA. With 0 bases removed from V and 11 bases from J, the gap between germline ends came to 19 bases. CDR3 length: 15 amino acids. The CDR3 DNA sequence: TGTGCCAGCAGCTTAGCCTTCACTCGGCAGGGAAAGGCTTTCTTT. It encodes CASSLAFTRQGKAFF. Variable domain in full (rest from reference TRBV7-2 and TRBJ1-1): GAGVSQSPSNKVTEKGKDVELRCDPISGHTALYWYRQSLGQGLEFLIYFQGNSAPDKSGLPSDRFSAERTGGSVSTLTIQRTQQEDSAVYLCASSLAFTRQGKAFFGQGTRLTVV.

The chain carries TRBV28 and TRBJ2-2; 7 positions match TRBD1. The CDR3 sequence is 16 residues long. With 6 bases clipped from V and 4 bases from J, the junction kept 11 bases outside the gene matches. Germline CDR1 and CDR2: MDHEN and SYDVKM. The CDR3 DNA is TGTGCCAGCAGCCTTCCTCACAGGGGTGTCACCGGGGAGCTGTTTTTT. It yields the protein CASSLPHRGVTGELFF.

The J gene is TRBJ1-5, the V gene TRBV18, with 8 bases lining up with TRBD1. The CDR3 loop spans 14 amino acids. Germline CDR1 reads KGHSH; CDR2 reads LQKENI. With V trimmed by 3 bases and J by 5 bases, 3 bases remained unmatched. The CDR3 DNA sequence: TGTGCCAGCTCACCGGACAGGGAGGATCAGCCCCAGCATTTT. This encodes CASSPDREDQPQHF.

The J gene is TRBJ2-1, the V gene TRBV28, with 10 bases identical to TRBD2. V was pared by 10 bases and J by 1 base, with 7 bases of the junction left unmatched. The CDR3 consists of 15 residues. Germline V gives CDR1 MDHEN, CDR2 SYDVKM. The CDR3 protein is CATHTSGESYNEQFF. The CDR3 nucleotides read TGTGCCACCCATACTAGCGGGGAATCCTACAATGAGCAGTTCTTC.

The chain uses TRBV2 and TRBJ2-3; D gene ambiguous. CDR1 and CDR2 (germline): SNHLY, FYNNEI. The CDR3 loop spans 11 amino acids. Trimming took off 4 bases at V and 5 bases at J, with 4 bases between the two ends. The CDR3 region has the DNA TGTGCCAGCAGTGTCCGAGATACGCAGTATTTT. Its translation: CASSVRDTQYF.

J is TRBJ2-5 and V is TRBV11-3, with 9 positions matching TRBD1. The trim removed 1 base at V and 5 bases at J, leaving 11 bases unmatched. Germline V gene sequence: CDR1 SGHNT, CDR2 YENEEA. The CDR3 is 17 amino acids. CDR3 bases: TGTGCCAGCAGCTTAGGTGTGACAGGGGGGAGTAAGGAGACCCAGTACTTC. Protein sequence: CASSLGVTGGSKETQYF.